This T cell receptor (beta chain) stems from a study of beta chain features in type 1 diabetes. Every isolated RNA sample was fully reverse transcribed, so sequencing captured expressed TCRB transcripts. Data came from immunoSEQ multiplex PCR; TCRdb stores just in-frame clones and leaves some out. Among fewer than 450,000 clones listed, 13% were seen once. Study outcomes and limitations: In every one of the four CD4+ subsets, TCRB CDR3s were moderately but significantly shorter in Type 1 diabetes patients.

For this clone: Its antigen is still unknown.

This receptor was taken from a woman in her late teens or twenties with type 1 diabetes. Sequenced sample: naive CD4+ T cells from blood.

The CDR3 here is CASSESSGHQETQYF. The CDR3 region has the DNA TGCGCCAGCAGTGAGTCTAGCGGCCACCAAGAGACCCAGTACTTC. The V call is TRBV10-1, the J call TRBJ2-5, with D perhaps TRBD2 (6 bases). CDR3 length: 15 amino acids. CDR1 is WNHNN and CDR2 is SYGVQD in the germline V gene (reference sequence). V was pared by 0 bases and J by 0 bases, with 8 bases between.